This T cell receptor (beta chain) stems from a study of T-cell memory formation after mild COVID-19. This CDR3 is built from 14 residues. Germline CDR1 and CDR2: SNHLY and FYNNEI. Germline trimming cut 7 bases from V and 0 bases from J; bases unmatched to any gene: 1. TCRdb called the 5' RACE reads again in MiXCR, with one record for every CDR3 protein. Among about 210,000 distinct CDR3 sequences, 27% were seen once, and the ten largest hold 10% to 12%. This sequence joins TRBV2 and TRBJ2-2; 8 bases agree with TRBD2. Sequencing input: PBMCs or a T cell subset sorted from them (not recorded which). The clonotype originates from an adult woman who had mild COVID-19 (a few samples of this study predate the infection). Cell type and time point are not known. The CDR3 nucleotides read TGTGCCAGCATAGCGGGACCGAACACCGGGGAGCTGTTTTTT. Encoded protein: CASIAGPNTGELFF.